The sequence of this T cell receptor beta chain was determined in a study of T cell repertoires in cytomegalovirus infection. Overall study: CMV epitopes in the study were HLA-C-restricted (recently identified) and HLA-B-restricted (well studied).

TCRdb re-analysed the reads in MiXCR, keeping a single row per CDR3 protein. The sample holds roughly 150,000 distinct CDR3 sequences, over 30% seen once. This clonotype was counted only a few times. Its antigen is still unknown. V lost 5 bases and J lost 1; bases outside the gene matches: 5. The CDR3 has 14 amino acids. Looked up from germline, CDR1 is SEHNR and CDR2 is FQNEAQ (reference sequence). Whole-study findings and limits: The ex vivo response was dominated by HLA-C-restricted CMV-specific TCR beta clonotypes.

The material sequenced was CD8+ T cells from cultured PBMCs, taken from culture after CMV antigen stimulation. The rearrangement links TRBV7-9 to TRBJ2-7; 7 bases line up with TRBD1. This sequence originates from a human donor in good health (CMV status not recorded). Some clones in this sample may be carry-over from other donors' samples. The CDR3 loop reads CASSPRDRSYEQYF. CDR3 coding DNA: TGTGCCAGCAGCCCCCGGGACAGATCCTACGAGCAGTACTTC. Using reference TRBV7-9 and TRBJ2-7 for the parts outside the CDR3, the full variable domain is DTGVSQNPRHKITKRGQNVTFRCDPISEHNRLYWYRQTLGQGPEFLTYFQNEAQLEKSRLLSDRFSAERPKGSFSTLEIQRTEQGDSAMYLCASSPRDRSYEQYFGPGTRLTVT.